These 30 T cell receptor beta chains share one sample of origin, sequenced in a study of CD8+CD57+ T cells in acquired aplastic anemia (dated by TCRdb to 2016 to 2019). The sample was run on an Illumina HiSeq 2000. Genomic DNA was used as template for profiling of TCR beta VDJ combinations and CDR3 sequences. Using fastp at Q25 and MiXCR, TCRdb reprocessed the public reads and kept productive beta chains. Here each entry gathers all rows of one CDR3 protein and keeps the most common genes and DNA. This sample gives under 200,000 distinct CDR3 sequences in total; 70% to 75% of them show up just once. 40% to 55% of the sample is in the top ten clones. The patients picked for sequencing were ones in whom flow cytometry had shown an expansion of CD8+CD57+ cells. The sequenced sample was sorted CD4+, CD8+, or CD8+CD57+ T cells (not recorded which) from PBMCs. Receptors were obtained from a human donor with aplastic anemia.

The CDR3 DNA reads TGCAGTGCTAGTAGCGGGGGGGCTAGTGAGCAGTACTTC. It encodes CSASSGGASEQYF. The chain links TRBV20-1 to TRBJ2-7; 11 nucleotides agree with TRBD2. The germline V gene encodes CDR1 DFQATT and CDR2 SNEGSKA (reference sequence). With V trimmed by 3 bases and J by 7 bases, 5 bases remained unmatched. The CDR3 has 13 amino acids.

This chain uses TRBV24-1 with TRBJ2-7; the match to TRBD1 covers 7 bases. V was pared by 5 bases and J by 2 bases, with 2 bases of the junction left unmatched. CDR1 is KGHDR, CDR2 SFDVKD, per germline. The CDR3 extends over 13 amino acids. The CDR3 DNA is TGTGCCACCAGTGGGGGACAGACCTACGAGCAGTACTTC. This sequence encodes CATSGGQTYEQYF.

The CDR3 nucleotides are TGCGCCAGCAGCTTTAGGGACTCCACCGAGACCCAGTACTTC. Protein: CASSFRDSTETQYF. This rearrangement joins TRBV5-1 to TRBJ2-5; perhaps TRBD2 as D (6 bases). The V end lost 2 bases, the J end lost 5 bases, and 13 bases lay between the germline ends. The CDR3 totals 14 residues. Germline loops: CDR1 SGHRS, CDR2 YFSETQ.

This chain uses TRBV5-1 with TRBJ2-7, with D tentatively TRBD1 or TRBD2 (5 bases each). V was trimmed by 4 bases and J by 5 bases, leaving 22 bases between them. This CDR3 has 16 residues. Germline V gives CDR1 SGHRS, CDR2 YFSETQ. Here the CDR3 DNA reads TGCGCCAGCAGCGGCGGACCGGGACGGGCAATAGACGAGCAGTACTTC. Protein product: CASSGGPGRAIDEQYF.

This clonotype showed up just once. The DNA of the CDR3 is TGCAGTGCTAGAGATCCCGGGACAGGGGACTACGAGCAGTACTTC. This gives the protein CSARDPGTGDYEQYF. This rearrangement joins TRBV20-1 to TRBJ2-7, with 10 bases lining up with TRBD1. CDR1 DFQATT and CDR2 SNEGSKA come from the germline V gene (reference sequence). The V gene end was trimmed by 0 bases and the J gene end by 3 bases; junction bases not matched to a gene: 5. This CDR3 contains 15 residues.

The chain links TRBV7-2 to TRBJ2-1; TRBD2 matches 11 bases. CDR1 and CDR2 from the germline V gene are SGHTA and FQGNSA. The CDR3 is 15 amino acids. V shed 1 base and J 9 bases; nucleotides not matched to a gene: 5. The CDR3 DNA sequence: TGTGCCAGCAGCTTAGTCCGACTAGCGGGGAGTGAGCAGTTCTTC. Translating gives CASSLVRLAGSEQFF. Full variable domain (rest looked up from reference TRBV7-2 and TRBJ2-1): GAGVSQSPSNKVTEKGKDVELRCDPISGHTALYWYRQSLGQGLEFLIYFQGNSAPDKSGLPSDRFSAERTGGSVSTLTIQRTQQEDSAVYLCASSLVRLAGSEQFFGPGTRLTVL.

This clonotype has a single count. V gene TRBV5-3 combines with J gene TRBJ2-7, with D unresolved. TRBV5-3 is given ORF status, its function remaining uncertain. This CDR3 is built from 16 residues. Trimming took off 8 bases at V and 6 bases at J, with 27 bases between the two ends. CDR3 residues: CASGLELRSSRFEQYF. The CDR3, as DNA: TGTGCCAGCGGCTTAGAACTCAGGAGTAGTCGCTTCGAGCAGTACTTC.

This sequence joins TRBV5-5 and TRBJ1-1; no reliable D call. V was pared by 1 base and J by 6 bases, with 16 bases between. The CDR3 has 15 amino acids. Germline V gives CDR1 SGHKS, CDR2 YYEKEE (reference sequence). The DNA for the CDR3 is TGTGCCAGCAGCTTGCAGGAGCCCTTTAAGGCTGAAGCTTTCTTT. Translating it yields CASSLQEPFKAEAFF. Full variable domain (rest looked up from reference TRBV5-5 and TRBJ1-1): DAGVTQSPTHLIKTRGQQVTLRCSPISGHKSVSWYQQVLGQGPQFIFQYYEKEERGRGNFPDRFSARQFPNYSSELNVNALLLGDSALYLCASSLQEPFKAEAFFGQGTRLTVV.

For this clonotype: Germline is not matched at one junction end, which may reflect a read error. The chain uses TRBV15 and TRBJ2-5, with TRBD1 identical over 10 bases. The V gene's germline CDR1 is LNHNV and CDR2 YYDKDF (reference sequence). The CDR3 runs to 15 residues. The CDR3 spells CAASRDRGIGETQYF. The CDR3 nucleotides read TGTGCCGCCAGCAGGGACAGGGGCATAGGGGAGACCCAGTACTTC.

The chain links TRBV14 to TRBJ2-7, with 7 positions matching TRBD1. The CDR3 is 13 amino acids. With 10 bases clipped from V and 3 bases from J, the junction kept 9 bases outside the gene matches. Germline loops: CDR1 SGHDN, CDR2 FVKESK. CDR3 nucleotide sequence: TGTGCCAACCGACGGGACAGCAACTACGAGCAGTACTTC. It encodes CANRRDSNYEQYF.

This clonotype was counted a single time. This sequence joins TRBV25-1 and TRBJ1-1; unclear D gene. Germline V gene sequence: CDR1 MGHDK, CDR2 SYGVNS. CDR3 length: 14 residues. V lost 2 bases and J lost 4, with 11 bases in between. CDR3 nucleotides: TGTGCCAGCAGTGAACAGAGCAAGGTCACTGAAGCTTTCTTT. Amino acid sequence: CASSEQSKVTEAFF.

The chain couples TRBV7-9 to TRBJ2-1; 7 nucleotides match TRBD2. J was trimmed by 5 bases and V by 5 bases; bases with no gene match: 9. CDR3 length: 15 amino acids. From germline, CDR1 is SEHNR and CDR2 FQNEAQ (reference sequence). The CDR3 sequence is CASSLSLGGNNEQFF. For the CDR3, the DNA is TGTGCCAGCAGCCTATCCCTGGGGGGGAACAATGAGCAGTTCTTC.

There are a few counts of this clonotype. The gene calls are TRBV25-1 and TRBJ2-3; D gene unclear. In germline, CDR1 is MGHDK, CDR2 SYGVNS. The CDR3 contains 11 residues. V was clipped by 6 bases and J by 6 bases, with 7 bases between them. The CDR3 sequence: CASSTADTQYF. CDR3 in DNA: TGTGCCAGCAGCACAGCGGATACGCAGTATTTT.

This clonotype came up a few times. The CDR3 sequence is CASSLVQGTEAFF. CDR3 nucleotides: TGTGCCAGCAGCTTAGTTCAGGGTACTGAAGCTTTCTTT. This chain uses TRBV5-5 with TRBJ1-1; perhaps TRBD1 as D (5 bases). Germline V lookup: CDR1 SGHKS, CDR2 YYEKEE (reference sequence). The CDR3 has 13 residues. The V end lost 2 bases, the J end lost 5 bases, and 10 bases lay between the germline ends. The variable domain in full, completed from reference TRBV5-5 and TRBJ1-1, reads DAGVTQSPTHLIKTRGQQVTLRCSPISGHKSVSWYQQVLGQGPQFIFQYYEKEERGRGNFPDRFSARQFPNYSSELNVNALLLGDSALYLCASSLVQGTEAFFGQGTRLTVV.

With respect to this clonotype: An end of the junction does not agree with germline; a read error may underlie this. This chain's CDR3 is CASSFRVSSYNEQFF. The CDR3 coding sequence is TGTGCTAGCAGCTTTAGGGTCAGCTCCTACAATGAGCAGTTCTTC. The chain uses TRBV7-7 and TRBJ2-1; D unclear. Germline CDR1 SSHAT, CDR2 FNYEAQ (reference sequence). The CDR3 runs to 15 residues. Looking up the rest from reference TRBV7-7 and TRBJ2-1 gives the full variable domain: GAGVSQSPRYKVTKRGQDVTLRCDPISSHATLYWYQQALGQGPEFLTYFNYEAQPDKSGLPSDRFSAERPEGSISTLTIQRTEQRDSAMYRCASSFRVSSYNEQFFGPGTRLTVL.

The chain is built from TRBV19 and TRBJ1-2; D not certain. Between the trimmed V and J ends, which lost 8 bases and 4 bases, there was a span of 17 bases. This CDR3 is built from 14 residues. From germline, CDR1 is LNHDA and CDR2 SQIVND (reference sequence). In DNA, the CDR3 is TGTGCCAGTGGGAGGGAAATCGTAAGCTATGGCTACACCTTC. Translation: CASGREIVSYGYTF.

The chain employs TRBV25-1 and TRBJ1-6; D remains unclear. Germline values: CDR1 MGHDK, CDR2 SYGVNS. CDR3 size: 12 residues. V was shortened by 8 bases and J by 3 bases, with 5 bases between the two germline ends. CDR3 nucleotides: TGTGCCAGCGCCTTCTATAATTCACCCCTCCACTTT. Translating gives CASAFYNSPLHF.

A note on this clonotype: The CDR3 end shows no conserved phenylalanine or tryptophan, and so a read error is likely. DNA of the CDR3: TGTGCCACCGCCGGGACGGACTCCTACGAGCAGTACCTC. Translating it yields CATAGTDSYEQYL. The chain employs TRBV24-1 and TRBJ2-7; tentatively, D is TRBD1 or TRBD2 (5 bases each). Deletions cut 9 bases from V and 0 bases from J, with 11 bases between. Germline CDR1 and CDR2: KGHDR and SFDVKD. This CDR3 comprises 13 residues.

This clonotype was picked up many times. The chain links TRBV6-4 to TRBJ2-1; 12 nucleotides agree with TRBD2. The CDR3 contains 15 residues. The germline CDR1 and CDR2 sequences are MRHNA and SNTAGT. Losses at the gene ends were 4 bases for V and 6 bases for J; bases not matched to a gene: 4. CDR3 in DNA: TGTGCCAGCAGTGGCGCTAGCGGGGGGGCCAATGAGCAGTTCTTC. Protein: CASSGASGGANEQFF.

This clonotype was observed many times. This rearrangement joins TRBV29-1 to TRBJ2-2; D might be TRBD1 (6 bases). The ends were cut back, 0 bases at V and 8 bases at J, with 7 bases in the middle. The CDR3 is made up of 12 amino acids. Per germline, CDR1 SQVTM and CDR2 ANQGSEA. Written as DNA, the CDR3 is TGCAGCGTTGAAGAAGGACAGGGGGAGCTGTTTTTT. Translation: CSVEEGQGELFF.

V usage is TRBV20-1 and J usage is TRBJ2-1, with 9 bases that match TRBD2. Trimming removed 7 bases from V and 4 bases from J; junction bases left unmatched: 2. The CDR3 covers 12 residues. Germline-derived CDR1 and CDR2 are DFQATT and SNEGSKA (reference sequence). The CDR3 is CSGGGEYNEQFF. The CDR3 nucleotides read TGCAGTGGCGGGGGGGAATACAATGAGCAGTTCTTC.

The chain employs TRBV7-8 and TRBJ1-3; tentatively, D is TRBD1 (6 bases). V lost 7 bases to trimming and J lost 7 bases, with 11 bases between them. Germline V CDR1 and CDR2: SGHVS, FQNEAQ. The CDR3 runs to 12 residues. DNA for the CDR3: TGTGCCAGCACGCTCAGGGGCAACACCATATATTTT. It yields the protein CASTLRGNTIYF.

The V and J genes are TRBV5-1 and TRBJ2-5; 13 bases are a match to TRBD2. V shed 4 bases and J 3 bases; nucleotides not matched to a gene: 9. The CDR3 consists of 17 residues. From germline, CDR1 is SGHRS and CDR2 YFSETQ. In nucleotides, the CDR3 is TGCGCCAGCAGCCAGAGGCCCGGGACTAGCGGGAAAGAGACCCAGTACTTC. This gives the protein CASSQRPGTSGKETQYF.

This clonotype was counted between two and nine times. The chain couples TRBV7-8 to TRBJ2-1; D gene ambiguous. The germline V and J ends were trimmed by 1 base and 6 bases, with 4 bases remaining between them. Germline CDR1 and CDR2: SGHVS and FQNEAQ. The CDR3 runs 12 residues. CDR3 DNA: TGTGCCAGCAGCTTAGGGGCCAATGAGCAGTTCTTC. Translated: CASSLGANEQFF. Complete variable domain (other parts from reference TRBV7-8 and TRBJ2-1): GAGVSQSPRYKVAKRGQDVALRCDPISGHVSLFWYQQALGQGPEFLTYFQNEAQLDKSGLPSDRFFAERPEGSVSTLKIQRTQQEDSAVYLCASSLGANEQFFGPGTRLTVL.

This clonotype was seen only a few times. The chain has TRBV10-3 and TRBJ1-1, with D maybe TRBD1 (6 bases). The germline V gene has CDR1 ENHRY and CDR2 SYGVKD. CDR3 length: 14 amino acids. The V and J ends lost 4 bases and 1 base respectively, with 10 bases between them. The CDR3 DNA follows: TGTGCCATCAGTGGTGGGACAAGGAACACTGAAGCTTTCTTT. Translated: CAISGGTRNTEAFF.

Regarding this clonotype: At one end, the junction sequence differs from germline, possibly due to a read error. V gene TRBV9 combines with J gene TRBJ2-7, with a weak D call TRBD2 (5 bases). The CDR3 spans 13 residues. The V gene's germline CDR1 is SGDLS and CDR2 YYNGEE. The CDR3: CASSQDGPGEQYF. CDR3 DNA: TGCGCCAGCAGCCAAGATGGGCCGGGGGAGCAGTACTTC.

The CDR3, as DNA: TGTGCCAGCAGGACAGGGCCCACAGATACGCAGTATTTT. Residues: CASRTGPTDTQYF. This sequence joins TRBV2 and TRBJ2-3, with 7 bases matching TRBD1. The CDR3 is 13 residues long. Unmatched junction bases numbered 2, after V lost 6 bases and J lost 2 bases. Germline values: CDR1 SNHLY, CDR2 FYNNEI. Drawing the rest from reference TRBV2 and TRBJ2-3, the complete variable domain is EPEVTQTPSHQVTQMGQEVILRCVPISNHLYFYWYRQILGQKVEFLVSFYNNEISEKSEIFDDQFSVERPDGSNFTLKIRSTKLEDSAMYFCASRTGPTDTQYFGPGTRLTVL.

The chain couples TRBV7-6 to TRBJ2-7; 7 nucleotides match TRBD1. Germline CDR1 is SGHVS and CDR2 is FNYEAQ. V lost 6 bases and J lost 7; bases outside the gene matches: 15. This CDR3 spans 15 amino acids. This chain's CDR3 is CASSPADRASGEQYF. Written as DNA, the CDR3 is TGTGCCAGCAGTCCCGCTGACAGGGCATCGGGGGAGCAGTACTTC.

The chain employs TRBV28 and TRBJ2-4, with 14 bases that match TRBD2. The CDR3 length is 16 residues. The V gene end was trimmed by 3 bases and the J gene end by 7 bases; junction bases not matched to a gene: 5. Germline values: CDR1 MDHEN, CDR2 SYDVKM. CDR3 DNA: TGTGCCAGCAGTTTTGGGACTAGCGGGGGAGGGAACATTCAGTACTTC. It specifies CASSFGTSGGGNIQYF.

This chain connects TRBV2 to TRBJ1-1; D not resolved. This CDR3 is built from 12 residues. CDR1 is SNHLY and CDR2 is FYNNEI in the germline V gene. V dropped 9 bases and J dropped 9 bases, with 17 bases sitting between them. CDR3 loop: CASKSLHIQAFF. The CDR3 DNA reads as TGTGCCAGTAAGTCCCTCCACATCCAAGCTTTCTTT.